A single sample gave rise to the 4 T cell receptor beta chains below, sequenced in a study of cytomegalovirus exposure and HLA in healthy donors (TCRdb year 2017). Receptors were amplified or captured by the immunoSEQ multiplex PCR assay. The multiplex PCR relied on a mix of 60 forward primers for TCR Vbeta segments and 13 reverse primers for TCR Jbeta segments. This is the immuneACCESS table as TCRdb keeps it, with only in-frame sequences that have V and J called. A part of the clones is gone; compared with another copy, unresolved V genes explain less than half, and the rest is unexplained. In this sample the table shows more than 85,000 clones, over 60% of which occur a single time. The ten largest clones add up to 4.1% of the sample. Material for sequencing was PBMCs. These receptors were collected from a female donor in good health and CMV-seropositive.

The CDR3 sequence is CASSLGGSSSYNEQFF. CDR3 in DNA: TGCGCCAGCAGCTTGGGAGGGTCAAGCTCCTACAATGAGCAGTTCTTC. The chain links TRBV5-1 to TRBJ2-1; a weak D match, TRBD2 (5 bases). The CDR3 runs to 16 residues. In germline, CDR1 is SGHRS, CDR2 YFSETQ. Trimming stripped 0 bases from V and 0 bases from J, with 10 bases between.

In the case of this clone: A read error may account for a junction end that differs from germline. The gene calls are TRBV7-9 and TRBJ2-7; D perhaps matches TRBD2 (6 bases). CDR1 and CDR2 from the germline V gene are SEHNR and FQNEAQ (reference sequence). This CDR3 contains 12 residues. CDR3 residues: CSSSLARGEQYF. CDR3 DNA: TGTTCCAGCAGCTTAGCTCGGGGGGAGCAGTACTTC.

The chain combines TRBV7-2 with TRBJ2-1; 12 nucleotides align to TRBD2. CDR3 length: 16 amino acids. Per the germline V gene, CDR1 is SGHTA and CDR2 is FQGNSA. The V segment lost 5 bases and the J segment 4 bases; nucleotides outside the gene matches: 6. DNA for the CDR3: TGTGCCAGCAGCATACTTCTAGCGGGGGGGTACAATGAGCAGTTCTTC. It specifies CASSILLAGGYNEQFF.

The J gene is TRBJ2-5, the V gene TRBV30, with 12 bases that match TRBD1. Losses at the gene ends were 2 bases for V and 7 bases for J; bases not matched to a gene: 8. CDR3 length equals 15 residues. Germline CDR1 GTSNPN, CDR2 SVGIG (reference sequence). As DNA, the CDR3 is TGTGCCTGGAGTATCGGGACAGGGGGCGCCGGGACCCAGTACTTC. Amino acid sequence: CAWSIGTGGAGTQYF.